This T cell receptor beta chain came from a study of blood T cell repertoires in COVID-19. Germline-derived CDR1 and CDR2 are SGHNT and YENEEA. The J segment lost 4 bases and the V segment lost 5 bases, leaving 5 bases of the junction unmatched. The CDR3 is 14 amino acids. Participants were placed into cohorts based on the clinical history they reported. In the original analysis: Reference gene primer amplification gave nucleated cell count estimates. The table came from immunoSEQ multiplex PCR; TCRdb's copy has only in-frame clones and leaves some out. V and J calls plus clone size are reproduced from that table; the DNA served to infer D and trimming. The sample records 250,000 to 350,000 clones, 90% being singletons.

The TCR was taken from a young woman with acute COVID-19. V is TRBV11-3 and J is TRBJ1-3, with 7 positions matching TRBD1. Source material: PBMCs or T cells enriched from blood (not recorded which). The CDR3 DNA follows: TGTGCCAGCAGCCGAGACAGGGTCGGAAACACCATATATTTT. Residues: CASSRDRVGNTIYF.